The clone carrying this TCR beta chain has more than one count but fewer than ten. Its antigen is not known. The sample comes from a study of T-cell memory formation after mild COVID-19. On the study more broadly: TCR clusters were mostly donor specific.

Study-wide points: In second-wave clones peaking day 37, SARS-CoV-2 specificity remained unconfirmed.

Constant-segment primers were used for 5'RACE, and the resulting TCR alpha and TCR beta cDNA libraries carried sample barcodes and UMIs. TCRdb re-called the 5' RACE reads through MiXCR, storing one row per CDR3 protein. The table lists around 300,000 distinct CDR3 sequences, 12% to 15% of them singletons. The CDR3 covers 15 residues. The V end lost 3 bases, the J end lost 2 bases, and 11 bases lay between the germline ends. The chain links TRBV12-3 or TRBV12-4 to TRBJ1-5; no definite D call. The source of this sequence is a man aged 18-30 years who had mild COVID-19 (a few samples of this study predate the infection). Cell type and time point are not known. The specimen was PBMCs or a T cell subset sorted from them (not recorded which). The CDR3 DNA follows: TGTGCCAGCAGTTTCATGGGCATCCGCAATCAGCCCCAGCATTTT. Its protein is CASSFMGIRNQPQHF.